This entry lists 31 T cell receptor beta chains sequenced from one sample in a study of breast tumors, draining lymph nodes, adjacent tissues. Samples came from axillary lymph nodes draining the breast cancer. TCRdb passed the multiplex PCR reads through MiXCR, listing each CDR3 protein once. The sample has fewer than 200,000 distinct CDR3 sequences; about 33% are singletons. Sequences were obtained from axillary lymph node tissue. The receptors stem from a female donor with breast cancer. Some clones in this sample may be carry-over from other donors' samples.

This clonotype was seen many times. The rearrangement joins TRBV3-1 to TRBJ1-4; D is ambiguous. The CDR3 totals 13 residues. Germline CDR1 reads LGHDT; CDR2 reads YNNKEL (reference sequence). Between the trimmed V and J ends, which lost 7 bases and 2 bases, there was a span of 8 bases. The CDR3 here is CASKRATNEKLFF. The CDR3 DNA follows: TGTGCCAGCAAACGAGCGACTAATGAAAAACTGTTTTTT.

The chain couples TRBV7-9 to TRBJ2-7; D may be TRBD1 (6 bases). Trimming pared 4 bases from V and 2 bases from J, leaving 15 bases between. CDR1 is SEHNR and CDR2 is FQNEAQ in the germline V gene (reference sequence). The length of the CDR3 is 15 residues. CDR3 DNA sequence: TGTGCCAGCAGCTCCCCCGACAGGCATACCTACGAGCAGTACTTC. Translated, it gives CASSSPDRHTYEQYF. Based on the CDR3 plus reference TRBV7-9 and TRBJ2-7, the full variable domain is DTGVSQNPRHKITKRGQNVTFRCDPISEHNRLYWYRQTLGQGPEFLTYFQNEAQLEKSRLLSDRFSAERPKGSFSTLEIQRTEQGDSAMYLCASSSPDRHTYEQYFGPGTRLTVT.

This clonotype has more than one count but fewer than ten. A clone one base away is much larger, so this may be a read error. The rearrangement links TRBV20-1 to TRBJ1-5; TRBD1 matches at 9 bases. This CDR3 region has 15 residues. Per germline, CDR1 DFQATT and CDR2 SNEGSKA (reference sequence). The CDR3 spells CGASMLGQGHQPQHF. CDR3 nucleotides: TGCGGTGCTAGTATGTTGGGACAGGGACACCAGCCCCAGCATTTT.

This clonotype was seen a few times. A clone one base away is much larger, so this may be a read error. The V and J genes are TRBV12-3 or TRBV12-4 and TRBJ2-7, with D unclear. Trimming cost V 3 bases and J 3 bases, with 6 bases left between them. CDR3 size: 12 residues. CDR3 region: CASSFGRYEQYF. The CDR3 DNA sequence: TGTGCCAGCAGTTTCGGACGCTACGAGCAGTACTTC.

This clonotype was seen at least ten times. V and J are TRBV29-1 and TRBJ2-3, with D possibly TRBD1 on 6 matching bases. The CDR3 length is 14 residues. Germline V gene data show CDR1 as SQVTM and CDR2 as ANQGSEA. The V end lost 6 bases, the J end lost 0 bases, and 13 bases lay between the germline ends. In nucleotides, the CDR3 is TGCAGCGTGTACGGGACAATAAGCACAGATACGCAGTATTTT. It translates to CSVYGTISTDTQYF.

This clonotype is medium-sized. The CDR3 protein is CASRSSGGTDTQYF. The CDR3 DNA reads as TGTGCCAGTAGGTCTAGCGGGGGCACAGATACGCAGTATTTT. The rearrangement joins TRBV19 to TRBJ2-3; 9 bases line up with TRBD2. The germline gives CDR1 LNHDA, CDR2 SQIVND (reference sequence). The CDR3 extends over 14 amino acids. The ends lost 6 bases at V and 1 base at J; junction bases unmatched: 2.

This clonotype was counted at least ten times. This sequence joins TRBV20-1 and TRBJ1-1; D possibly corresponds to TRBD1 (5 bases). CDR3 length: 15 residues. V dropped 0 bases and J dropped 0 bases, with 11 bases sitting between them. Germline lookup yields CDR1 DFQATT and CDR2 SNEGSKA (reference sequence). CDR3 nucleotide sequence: TGCAGTGCTAGAGAAGGCAACAGGCTGAACACTGAAGCTTTCTTT. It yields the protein CSAREGNRLNTEAFF.

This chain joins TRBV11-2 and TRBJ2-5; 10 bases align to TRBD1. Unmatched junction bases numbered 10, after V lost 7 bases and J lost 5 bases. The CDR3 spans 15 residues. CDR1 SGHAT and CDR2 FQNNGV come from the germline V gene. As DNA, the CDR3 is TGTGCCAGCACCCGGGGACAGGGGACCTACGAGACCCAGTACTTC. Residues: CASTRGQGTYETQYF. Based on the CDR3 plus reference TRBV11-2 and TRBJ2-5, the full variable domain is EAGVAQSPRYKIIEKRQSVAFWCNPISGHATLYWYQQILGQGPKLLIQFQNNGVVDDSQLPKDRFSAERLKGVDSTLKIQPAKLEDSAVYLCASTRGQGTYETQYFGPGTRLLVL.

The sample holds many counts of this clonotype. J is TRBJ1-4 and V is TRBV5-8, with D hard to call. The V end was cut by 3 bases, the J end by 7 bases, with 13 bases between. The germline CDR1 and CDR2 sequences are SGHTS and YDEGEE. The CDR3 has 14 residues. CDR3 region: CASSSTRDLEKLFF. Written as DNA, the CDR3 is TGTGCCAGCAGCTCTACCCGGGATCTTGAAAAACTGTTTTTT.

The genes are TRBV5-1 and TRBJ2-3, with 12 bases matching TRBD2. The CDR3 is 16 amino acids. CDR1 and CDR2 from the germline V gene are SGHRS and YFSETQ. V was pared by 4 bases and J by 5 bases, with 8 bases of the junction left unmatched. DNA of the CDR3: TGCGCCAGCAGCCGATTGACTAGCGGGAGTTTAGATACGCAGTATTTT. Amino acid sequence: CASSRLTSGSLDTQYF. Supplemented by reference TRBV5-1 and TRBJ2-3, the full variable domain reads KAGVTQTPRYLIKTRGQQVTLSCSPISGHRSVSWYQQTPGQGLQFLFEYFSETQRNKGNFPGRFSGRQFSNSRSEMNVSTLELGDSALYLCASSRLTSGSLDTQYFGPGTRLTVL.

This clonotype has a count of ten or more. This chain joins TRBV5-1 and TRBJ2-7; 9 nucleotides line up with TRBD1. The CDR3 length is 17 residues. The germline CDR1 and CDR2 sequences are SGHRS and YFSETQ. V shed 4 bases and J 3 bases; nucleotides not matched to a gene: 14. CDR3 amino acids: CASSSRTGVQSGYEQYF. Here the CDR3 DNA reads TGCGCCAGCAGCAGTAGGACAGGGGTGCAGAGTGGCTACGAGCAGTACTTC.

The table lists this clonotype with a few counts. The DNA for the CDR3 is TGTGCCAGCAGGATAGGGGTTACCTATGGCTACACCTTC. It encodes CASRIGVTYGYTF. The chain employs TRBV27 and TRBJ1-2; TRBD1 might be the D (5 bases). CDR1 and CDR2 (germline): MNHEY, SMNVEV (reference sequence). This CDR3 is built from 13 residues. Trimming took off 6 bases at V and 4 bases at J, with 12 bases between the two ends.

CDR3 sequence reads: CASKETDTQYF. CDR3 coding DNA: TGTGCCAGCAAGGAGACAGATACGCAGTATTTT. The chain combines TRBV6-2 or TRBV6-3 with TRBJ2-3; no definite D call. The CDR3 sequence is 11 residues long. Germline V gene data show CDR1 as MNHEY and CDR2 as SVGEGT. The V gene lost 7 bases and the J gene lost 3 bases, with 5 bases spanning the gap.

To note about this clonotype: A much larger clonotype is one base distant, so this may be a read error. CDR3 nucleotide sequence: TGTGCCAGCAGCTTGGAAGGGGCTGGAACCGGGGAGCTGTTTTTT. It specifies CASSLEGAGTGELFF. J is TRBJ2-2 and V is TRBV5-6; D is perhaps TRBD1 (5 bases). The CDR3 is 15 residues long. The germline V gene has CDR1 SGHDT and CDR2 YYEEEE. V lost 0 bases to trimming and J lost 5 bases, with 11 bases between them. The full variable domain, in which reference TRBV5-6 and TRBJ2-2 provide the parts outside the CDR3, is DAGVTQSPTHLIKTRGQQVTLRCSPKSGHDTVSWYQQALGQGPQFIFQYYEEEERQRGNFPDRFSGHQFPNYSSELNVNALLLGDSALYLCASSLEGAGTGELFFGEGSRLTVL.

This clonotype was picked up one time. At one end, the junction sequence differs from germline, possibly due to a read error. DNA for the CDR3: TGTGCCAGCAGCTTAGAACCCTTT. As protein: CASSLEPF. This chain connects TRBV7-6 to TRBJ1-5; D is uncertain. Germline V CDR1 and CDR2: SGHVS, FNYEAQ. This CDR3 spans 8 amino acids.

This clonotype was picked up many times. CDR3 in DNA: TGTGCCAGCAGTCACAACAGGGATTCACCCCTCCACTTT. Amino acid sequence: CASSHNRDSPLHF. The J gene is TRBJ1-6, the V gene TRBV3-1; D perhaps matches TRBD1 (6 bases). V was shortened by 6 bases and J by 8 bases, with 11 bases between the two germline ends. Germline lookup yields CDR1 LGHDT and CDR2 YNNKEL (reference sequence). This CDR3 comprises 13 residues.

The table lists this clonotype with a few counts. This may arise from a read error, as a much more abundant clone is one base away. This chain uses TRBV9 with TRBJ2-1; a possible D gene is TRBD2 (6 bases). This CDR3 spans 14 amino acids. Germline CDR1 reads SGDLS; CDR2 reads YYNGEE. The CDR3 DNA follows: TGTGCCAGCAGCCCAACCCCGGGGGATAATGAGCAGTCCTTC. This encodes CASSPTPGDNEQSF.

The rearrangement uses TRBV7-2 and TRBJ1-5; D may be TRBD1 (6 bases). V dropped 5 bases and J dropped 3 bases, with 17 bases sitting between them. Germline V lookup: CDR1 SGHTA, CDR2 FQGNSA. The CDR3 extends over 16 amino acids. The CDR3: CASSPQGGGTNQPQHF. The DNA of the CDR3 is TGTGCCAGCAGCCCCCAAGGAGGGGGTACCAATCAGCCCCAGCATTTT.

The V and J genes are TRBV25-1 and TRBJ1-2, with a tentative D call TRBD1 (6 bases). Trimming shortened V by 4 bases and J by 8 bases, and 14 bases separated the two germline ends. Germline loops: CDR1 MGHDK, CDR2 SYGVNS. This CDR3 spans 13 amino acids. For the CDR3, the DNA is TGTGCCAGCAGTGCTACAGGGTCTCTAGGCTACACCTTC. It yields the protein CASSATGSLGYTF.

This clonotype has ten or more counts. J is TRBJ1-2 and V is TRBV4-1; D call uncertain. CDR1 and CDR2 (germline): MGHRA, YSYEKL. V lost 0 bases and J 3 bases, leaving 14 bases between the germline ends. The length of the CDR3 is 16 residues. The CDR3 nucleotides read TGCGCCAGCAGCCAAGAGATCCAGGTTACATACTATGGCTACACCTTC. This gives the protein CASSQEIQVTYYGYTF.

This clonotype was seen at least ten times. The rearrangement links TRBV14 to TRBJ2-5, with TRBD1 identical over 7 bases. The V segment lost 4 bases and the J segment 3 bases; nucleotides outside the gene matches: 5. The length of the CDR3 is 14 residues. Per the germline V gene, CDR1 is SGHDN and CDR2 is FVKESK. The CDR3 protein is CASSLGGQKETQYF. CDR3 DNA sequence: TGTGCCAGCAGCCTTGGGGGACAGAAAGAGACCCAGTACTTC.

CDR3: CSAPNTGNTGELFF. In DNA, the CDR3 is TGCAGTGCTCCAAATACAGGGAACACCGGGGAGCTGTTTTTT. This chain connects TRBV20-1 to TRBJ2-2; D perhaps matches TRBD1 (5 bases). The CDR3 spans 14 residues. Germline assignment: CDR1 DFQATT and CDR2 SNEGSKA (reference sequence). Trimming left V 5 bases short and J 1 base short, with 11 bases between.

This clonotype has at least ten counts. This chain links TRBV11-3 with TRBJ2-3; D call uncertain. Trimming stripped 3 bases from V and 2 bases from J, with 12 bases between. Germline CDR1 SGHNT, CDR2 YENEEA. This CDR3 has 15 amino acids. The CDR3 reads CASSFGRRLTDTQYF. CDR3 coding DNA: TGTGCCAGCAGCTTCGGCCGCCGACTCACAGATACGCAGTATTTT. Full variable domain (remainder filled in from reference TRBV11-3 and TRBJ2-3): EAGVVQSPRYKIIEKKQPVAFWCNPISGHNTLYWYLQNLGQGPELLIRYENEEAVDDSQLPKDRFSAERLKGVDSTLKIQPAELGDSAVYLCASSFGRRLTDTQYFGPGTRLTVL.

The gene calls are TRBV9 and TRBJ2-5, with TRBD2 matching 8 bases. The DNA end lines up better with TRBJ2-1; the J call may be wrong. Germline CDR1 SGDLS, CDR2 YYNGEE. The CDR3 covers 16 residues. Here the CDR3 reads CASSVGSGKWGSEQFF. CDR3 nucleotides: TGTGCCAGCAGCGTAGGTAGCGGGAAGTGGGGGAGTGAGCAGTTCTTC.

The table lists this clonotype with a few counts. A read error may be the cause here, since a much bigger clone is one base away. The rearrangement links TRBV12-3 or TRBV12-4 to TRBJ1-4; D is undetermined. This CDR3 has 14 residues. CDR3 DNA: TGTGCCAGCAGTGGCCCATACTCTAACGAAAAACTGTTTTTT. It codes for CASSGPYSNEKLFF.

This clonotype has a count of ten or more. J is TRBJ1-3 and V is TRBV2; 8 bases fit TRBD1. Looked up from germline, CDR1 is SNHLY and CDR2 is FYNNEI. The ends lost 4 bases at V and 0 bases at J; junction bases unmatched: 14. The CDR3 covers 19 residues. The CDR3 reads CASSGGTGADRRSGNTIYF. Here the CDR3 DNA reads TGTGCCAGCAGTGGAGGGACAGGAGCCGACCGTCGCTCTGGAAACACCATATATTTT.

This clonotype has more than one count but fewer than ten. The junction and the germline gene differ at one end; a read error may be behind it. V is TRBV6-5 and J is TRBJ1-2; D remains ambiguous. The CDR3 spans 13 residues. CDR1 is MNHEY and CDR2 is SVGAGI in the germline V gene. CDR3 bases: TGTGCCAGCAGTCACTCGAACGGCTATGGCTACACCTTC. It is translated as CASSHSNGYGYTF.

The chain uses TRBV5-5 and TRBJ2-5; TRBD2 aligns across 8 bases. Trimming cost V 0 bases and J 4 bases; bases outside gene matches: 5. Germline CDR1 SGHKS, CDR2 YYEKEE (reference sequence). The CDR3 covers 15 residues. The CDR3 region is CASSLAGGARETQYF. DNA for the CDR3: TGTGCCAGCAGCTTGGCCGGGGGGGCTCGAGAGACCCAGTACTTC.

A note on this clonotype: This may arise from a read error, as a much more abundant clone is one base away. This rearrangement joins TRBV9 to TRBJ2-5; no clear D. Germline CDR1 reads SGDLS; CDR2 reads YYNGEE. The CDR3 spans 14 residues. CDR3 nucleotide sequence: TGTGCCAGCGGCCCGAGGCCCAGTCAAGAGACCCAGTCCTTC. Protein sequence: CASGPRPSQETQSF.

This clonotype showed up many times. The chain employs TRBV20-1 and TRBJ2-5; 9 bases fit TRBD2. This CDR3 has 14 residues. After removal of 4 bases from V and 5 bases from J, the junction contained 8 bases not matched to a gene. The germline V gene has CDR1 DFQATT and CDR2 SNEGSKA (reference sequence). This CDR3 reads CSAIGGGARETQYF. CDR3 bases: TGCAGTGCTATTGGCGGGGGGGCCAGGGAGACCCAGTACTTC.

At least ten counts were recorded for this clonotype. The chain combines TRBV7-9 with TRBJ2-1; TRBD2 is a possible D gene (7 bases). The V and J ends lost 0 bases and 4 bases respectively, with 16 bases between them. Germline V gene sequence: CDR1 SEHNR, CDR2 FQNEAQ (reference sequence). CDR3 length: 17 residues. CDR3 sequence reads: CASSLAQAGGPYNEQFF. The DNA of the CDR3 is TGTGCCAGCAGCTTAGCCCAGGCCGGGGGGCCTTACAATGAGCAGTTCTTC.